The rows below give T cell receptor beta chains drawn from one sample of a study of blood T cell repertoires in COVID-19. Libraries were prepared by immunoSEQ multiplex PCR; TCRdb keeps only in-frame clonotypes and omits some of them. The profile shows approximately 240,000 clones, approximately 79% of them singletons. The sample consisted of peripheral blood. These TCRs come from a woman between 35 and 50 years old with active or convalescent COVID-19. Both conserved end residues are part of each CDR3. The D gene is left open where the match is weak. Part of the rows lack a size; the others show once, few, many or a class for expanded clones.

J: TRBJ2-1; size: .; D: .; V: TRBV12-3/TRBV12-4; CDR3: CASSPRDNEQFF; DNA: TGTGCCAGCAGCCCGAGGGACAATGAGCAGTTCTTC
J: TRBJ1-5; size: few; D: .; V: TRBV6-5; CDR3: CASSSREDQPQHF; DNA: TGTGCCAGCTCCTCCAGGGAGGATCAGCCCCAGCATTTT
J: TRBJ1-5; size: .; D: .; V: TRBV28; CDR3: CASSLSGGRGNQPQHF; DNA: TGTGCCAGCAGTTTATCGGGGGGCCGGGGCAATCAGCCCCAGCATTTT
J: TRBJ2-2; size: .; D: TRBD2; V: TRBV10-3; CDR3: CAIRATSGDTGELFF; DNA: TGTGCCATTCGGGCGACTAGCGGAGACACCGGGGAGCTGTTTTTT
J: TRBJ2-5; size: .; D: TRBD2; V: TRBV2; CDR3: CASSWTSRETQYF; DNA: TGTGCCAGCAGTTGGACTAGCAGGGAGACCCAGTACTTC
J: TRBJ2-3; size: few; D: TRBD2; V: TRBV11-1; CDR3: CASIPAGAPTDTQYF; DNA: TGTGCCAGCATTCCAGCGGGGGCCCCCACAGATACGCAGTATTTT
J: TRBJ2-1; size: .; D: TRBD1; V: TRBV11-2; CDR3: CASSPSTGTGIYNEQFF; DNA: TGTGCCAGCAGCCCCTCAACCGGGACAGGGATCTACAATGAGCAGTTCTTC
J: TRBJ1-2; size: .; D: .; V: TRBV19; CDR3: CASSMGARRLNYGYTF; DNA: TGTGCCAGTAGTATGGGCGCACGGCGTTTAAACTATGGCTACACCTTC
J: TRBJ2-3; size: .; D: TRBD1; V: TRBV10-3; CDR3: CAISTGQGTDTQYF; DNA: TGTGCCATCAGTACGGGACAGGGAACAGATACGCAGTATTTT
J: TRBJ1-3; size: .; D: .; V: TRBV5-5; CDR3: CASSLGYSSGNTIYF; DNA: TGTGCCAGCAGCTTGGGCTATTCCTCTGGAAACACCATATATTTT
J: TRBJ2-5; size: .; D: TRBD2; V: TRBV7-3; CDR3: CASSLPGTSGLYQETQYF; DNA: TGTGCCAGCAGCTTACCAGGGACTAGCGGATTGTACCAAGAGACCCAGTACTTC
J: TRBJ2-3; size: once; D: TRBD2; V: TRBV6-6; CDR3: CASSPLAGGSTDTQYF; DNA: TGTGCCAGCAGCCCACTAGCGGGGGGGTCCACAGATACGCAGTATTTT
J: TRBJ1-2; size: few; D: .; V: TRBV6-5; CDR3: CASSYWGGTTDGYTF; DNA: TGTGCCAGCAGTTACTGGGGGGGGACGACTGATGGCTACACCTTC
J: TRBJ2-2; size: .; D: .; V: TRBV30; CDR3: CAWRSGNTGELFF; DNA: TGTGCCTGGAGGTCAGGGAACACCGGGGAGCTGTTTTTT
J: TRBJ2-3; size: .; D: TRBD2; V: TRBV18; CDR3: CASSGTGGADTQYF; DNA: TGTGCCAGCTCAGGGACGGGAGGTGCAGATACGCAGTATTTT
J: TRBJ2-3; size: .; D: TRBD1; V: TRBV24-1; CDR3: CATSIRQGFTDTQYF; DNA: TGTGCCACCAGCATCCGACAGGGTTTCACAGATACGCAGTATTTT
J: TRBJ2-7; size: .; D: .; V: TRBV11-3; CDR3: CASSPPDSYEQYF; DNA: TGTGCCAGCAGCCCGCCCGACAGTTACGAGCAGTACTTC
J: TRBJ1-4; size: .; D: TRBD1; V: TRBV19; CDR3: CASSMGQGYEKLFF; DNA: TGTGCCAGTAGTATGGGACAGGGGTACGAAAAACTGTTTTTT
J: TRBJ1-2; size: .; D: TRBD1; V: TRBV7-9; CDR3: CASGRTGNGYTF; DNA: TGTGCCAGCGGCAGGACAGGGAATGGCTACACCTTC
J: TRBJ1-1; size: .; D: .; V: TRBV6-2/TRBV6-3; CDR3: CASSYLQGWGMNTEAFF; DNA: TGTGCCAGCAGTTACCTCCAGGGTTGGGGTATGAACACTGAAGCTTTCTTT
J: TRBJ2-7; size: .; D: TRBD1; V: TRBV6-5; CDR3: CASRYSLMGQGNEQYF; DNA: TGTGCCAGCAGGTACTCCCTAATGGGACAGGGCAACGAGCAGTACTTC
J: TRBJ1-2; size: .; D: TRBD1; V: TRBV11-2; CDR3: CASREGQINYGYTF; DNA: TGTGCCAGCAGGGAGGGACAGATTAACTATGGCTACACCTTC
J: TRBJ1-4; size: few; D: .; V: TRBV6-5; CDR3: CASSYSRDEKLFF; DNA: TGTGCCAGCAGTTACTCGCGGGATGAAAAACTGTTTTTT
J: TRBJ1-2; size: .; D: .; V: TRBV12-3/TRBV12-4; CDR3: CASSFSRNYGYTF; DNA: TGTGCCAGCAGTTTTAGCCGAAACTATGGCTACACCTTC
J: TRBJ1-2; size: once; D: .; V: TRBV5-1; CDR3: CASNLDSGINYGYTF; DNA: TGCGCCAGCAACTTGGACAGTGGAATCAACTATGGCTACACCTTC
J: TRBJ2-5; size: .; D: .; V: TRBV27; CDR3: CASSPGQMRRETQYF; DNA: TGTGCCAGCAGTCCCGGACAGATGAGACGCGAGACCCAGTACTTC
J: TRBJ1-2; size: few; D: TRBD1; V: TRBV5-6; CDR3: CASSFWGTGDNGYTF; DNA: TGTGCCAGCAGCTTCTGGGGTACAGGGGATAATGGCTACACCTTC
J: TRBJ1-2; size: .; D: .; V: TRBV27; CDR3: CASATGSYGYTF; DNA: TGTGCCAGCGCTACGGGGTCCTATGGCTACACCTTC
J: TRBJ1-1; size: .; D: .; V: TRBV7-9; CDR3: CASSSGGTEAFF; DNA: TGTGCCAGCAGCTCCGGGGGGACTGAAGCTTTCTTT
J: TRBJ1-2; size: .; D: .; V: TRBV29-1; CDR3: CSVERQSYGYTF; DNA: TGCAGCGTTGAGCGACAGAGCTATGGCTACACCTTC
J: TRBJ2-3; size: .; D: TRBD2; V: TRBV10-3; CDR3: CAISETLSGRRTDTQYF; DNA: TGTGCCATCAGTGAGACCCTTAGCGGGCGACGCACAGATACGCAGTATTTT
J: TRBJ1-1; size: .; D: .; V: TRBV5-1; CDR3: CASSLTGGANTEAFF; DNA: TGCGCCAGCAGCTTGACCGGGGGGGCAAACACTGAAGCTTTCTTT
J: TRBJ2-1; size: .; D: TRBD2; V: TRBV7-8; CDR3: CASSLVSRRGGGHNEQFF; DNA: TGTGCCAGCAGCTTAGTATCCCGCCGCGGGGGGGGTCACAATGAGCAGTTCTTC
J: TRBJ2-5; size: .; D: .; V: TRBV5-4; CDR3: CASNQLGGETQYF; DNA: TGTGCCAGCAATCAATTAGGAGGAGAGACCCAGTACTTC
J: TRBJ1-2; size: few; D: .; V: TRBV3-1/TRBV3-2; CDR3: CASSQDGPAANYGYTF; DNA: TGTGCCAGCAGCCAAGATGGGCCGGCCGCTAACTATGGCTACACCTTC
J: TRBJ2-3; size: .; D: .; V: TRBV6-4; CDR3: CASSPQGSTDTQYF; DNA: TGTGCCAGCAGCCCCCAGGGGAGCACAGATACGCAGTATTTT
J: TRBJ1-1; size: .; D: TRBD1; V: TRBV5-1; CDR3: CASFLGTGNTEAFF; DNA: TGCGCCAGCTTTCTCGGGACAGGGAACACTGAAGCTTTCTTT
J: TRBJ2-7; size: .; D: .; V: TRBV18; CDR3: CASSPPAGTYEQYF; DNA: TGTGCCAGCTCACCACCGGCGGGGACCTACGAGCAGTACTTC
J: TRBJ1-1; size: .; D: .; V: TRBV5-1; CDR3: CASSTARGGTEAFF; DNA: TGCGCCAGCAGCACCGCTAGGGGCGGAACTGAAGCTTTCTTT
J: TRBJ1-4; size: .; D: .; V: TRBV7-9; CDR3: CASSGSLVYNEKLFF; DNA: TGTGCCAGCAGTGGGAGCCTGGTTTATAATGAAAAACTGTTTTTT
J: TRBJ1-2; size: .; D: TRBD1; V: TRBV18; CDR3: CASSPGQDYYGYTF; DNA: TGTGCCAGCTCACCAGGACAGGATTACTATGGCTACACCTTC
J: TRBJ1-5; size: once; D: .; V: TRBV2; CDR3: CASSEEEAGHQPQHF; DNA: TGTGCCAGCAGTGAAGAGGAGGCAGGTCATCAGCCCCAGCATTTT
J: TRBJ2-7; size: .; D: TRBD2; V: TRBV7-2; CDR3: CASSLTWGGSYEQYF; DNA: TGTGCCAGCAGCTTAACCTGGGGGGGCTCCTACGAGCAGTACTTC
J: TRBJ1-5; size: .; D: .; V: TRBV12-3/TRBV12-4; CDR3: CASVQGLYQPQHF; DNA: TGTGCCAGCGTCCAGGGGCTCTATCAGCCCCAGCATTTT
J: TRBJ1-2; size: .; D: TRBD1; V: TRBV5-4; CDR3: CASSQDRVGVNGYTF; DNA: TGTGCCAGCAGCCAAGACAGGGTCGGGGTCAATGGCTACACCTTC